This T cell receptor (beta chain) was profiled in a study of blood T cell repertoires in COVID-19. The overall study: Acute and convalescent COVID-19 specimens originated in the United States, Italy and Spain. Sample material is recorded as cDNA or gDNA derived from T cells, B-cell-depleted T cells, or PBMCs.

Data came from immunoSEQ multiplex PCR; TCRdb stores just in-frame clones and leaves some out. The sample gives roughly 200,000 clones, 80% to 90% of which show up once; around 18% is in the top ten. The CDR3 is 16 residues long. Between the trimmed V and J ends, which lost 0 bases and 4 bases, there was a span of 12 bases. Germline CDR1 reads SEHNR; CDR2 reads FQNEAQ (reference sequence). This chain uses TRBV7-9 with TRBJ2-2; possible D gene TRBD1, 6 bases. This TCR was sampled from a woman of 80 years or more with active or convalescent COVID-19. Source material: peripheral blood. The CDR3 loop is CASSLASPRGTGELFF. CDR3 bases: TGTGCCAGCAGCTTAGCCTCTCCCAGGGGCACCGGGGAGCTGTTTTTT.